The 9 T cell receptor beta chains below were found in one sample sequenced in a study of blood T cell repertoires in COVID-19. Measured with immunoSEQ multiplex PCR; TCRdb has only the in-frame clones, and not every one. The sample lists about 260,000 clones; 88% were seen once. Sequencing was done on a sample of peripheral blood. The source is a human donor in a cohort sampled during active COVID-19.

The chain recombines TRBV6-5 with TRBJ1-1; the match to TRBD1 covers 9 bases. Germline CDR1 and CDR2: MNHEY and SVGAGI. The junction had 6 bases not matched to a gene; V was cut back by 3 bases and J by 4 bases. The CDR3 is made up of 15 amino acids. CDR3 in DNA: TGTGCCAGCAGTTATCCTACAGGGGGCCTCACTGAAGCTTTCTTT. This translates into CASSYPTGGLTEAFF.

This chain connects TRBV2 to TRBJ2-7, with 11 positions matching TRBD2. CDR1 and CDR2 (germline): SNHLY, FYNNEI. The CDR3 runs 16 residues. J was trimmed by 3 bases and V by 0 bases; bases with no gene match: 4. CDR3 coding DNA: TGTGCCAGCAGTGAAGCGGGGACTAGCGGCCTCTACGAGCAGTACTTC. Its translation: CASSEAGTSGLYEQYF.

The chain recombines TRBV14 with TRBJ1-2; no firm D call. This CDR3 contains 15 residues. The ends were cut back, 0 bases at V and 8 bases at J, with 16 bases in the middle. Germline CDR1 and CDR2: SGHDN and FVKESK. Written as DNA, the CDR3 is TGTGCCAGCAGCCAAGATCCAGGCATCACTCCCGGCTACACCTTC. Translating gives CASSQDPGITPGYTF.

The rearrangement uses TRBV6-5 and TRBJ2-5; the D gene is possibly TRBD1 (7 bases). The CDR3 totals 15 residues. V shed 9 bases and J shed 7 bases, with 24 bases lying between them. Germline values: CDR1 MNHEY, CDR2 SVGAGI. This CDR3 reads CASAANAEGAGTQYF. The CDR3 DNA is TGTGCCAGTGCCGCCAATGCGGAGGGGGCAGGGACCCAGTACTTC.

This clone was detected only a few times. V and J are TRBV7-2 and TRBJ1-1; D gene ambiguous. This CDR3 contains 15 residues. Germline lookup yields CDR1 SGHTA and CDR2 FQGNSA. The V end was cut by 0 bases, the J end by 4 bases, with 12 bases between. The CDR3 coding sequence is TGTGCCAGCAGCTTAGCCCGAGGGATTCCCACTGAAGCTTTCTTT. Translation: CASSLARGIPTEAFF.

The chain is built from TRBV5-4 and TRBJ1-2; D is ambiguous. V gave up 3 bases and J gave up 3 bases, with 12 bases separating them. The CDR3 totals 14 residues. CDR1 and CDR2 from the germline V gene are SGHNT and YYREEE (reference sequence). The CDR3 loop is CASSSGMGDYGYTF. The CDR3 DNA reads TGTGCCAGCAGCTCTGGAATGGGAGACTATGGCTACACCTTC.

The J gene is TRBJ1-2, the V gene TRBV6-5, with 10 bases fitting TRBD1. With V trimmed by 0 bases and J by 7 bases, 5 bases remained unmatched. The V gene's germline CDR1 is MNHEY and CDR2 SVGAGI. The CDR3 is 15 amino acids. The CDR3 DNA sequence: TGTGCCAGCAGTTACTCGTCGACAGGGGGCGTTGGCTACACCTTC. Residues: CASSYSSTGGVGYTF.

The chain uses TRBV7-2 and TRBJ1-6, with 8 bases aligning to TRBD1. The germline V gene has CDR1 SGHTA and CDR2 FQGNSA. Losses at the gene ends were 5 bases for V and 0 bases for J; bases not matched to a gene: 3. The CDR3 is 16 amino acids. The CDR3 DNA reads as TGTGCCAGCAGCCGCCAGGGGGCCTCCTATAATTCACCCCTCCACTTT. This codes for CASSRQGASYNSPLHF.

The table lists this clone with many counts. The chain joins TRBV27 to TRBJ1-5; 9 positions agree with TRBD1. The trim removed 5 bases at V and 2 bases at J, leaving 7 bases unmatched. CDR3 length equals 16 residues. CDR1 is MNHEY and CDR2 is SMNVEV in the germline V gene (reference sequence). As DNA, the CDR3 is TGTGCCAGCAGTATATACGGGACAGGGCGCAATCAGCCCCAGCATTTT. Residues: CASSIYGTGRNQPQHF.